Below are 2 T cell receptor beta chains sequenced from a single sample in a study of molecular identifiers for immune sequencing clone quantification. TCRdb independently ran MiXCR on the PCR reads; one entry per CDR3 protein. Of about 640,000 distinct CDR3 sequences listed, roughly 21% are singletons. The sequenced sample was naive CD8+ T cells from blood, with Jurkat cell RNA spiked in. The subset is: FACS-sorted CD8+CD4-CCR7+CD45RA+ naive T cells. The receptors stem from a human donor in good health. Some libraries in this study had Jurkat cell RNA spiked in.

This clonotype appeared many times. The rearrangement uses TRBV30 and TRBJ2-2; the D gene could be TRBD1 or TRBD2 (5 bases each). Germline values: CDR1 GTSNPN, CDR2 SVGIG (reference sequence). V was clipped by 5 bases and J by 0 bases, with 13 bases between them. The CDR3 is 15 amino acids. As DNA, the CDR3 is TGTGCCTGGGTCACGGGGACCACGAACACCGGGGAGCTGTTTTTT. Protein product: CAWVTGTTNTGELFF.

This clonotype was recorded many times. Here the CDR3 DNA reads TGTGCCAGCAGTTTGAGTCAGCCCCAGCATTTT. Its protein product is CASSLSQPQHF. The chain links TRBV12-3 or TRBV12-4 to TRBJ1-5, with D unclear. There are 11 residues in the CDR3. Trimming took 3 bases from V and 6 from J, leaving 3 bases between them.